This passage covers 13 T cell receptor beta chains from one sample sequenced in a study of T cells after somatic rescue of genetic block. Sequenced by immunoSEQ multiplex PCR; TCRdb stores in-frame clones only, minus some. The table has around 64,000 clones, 92% seen once; the top ten hold around 3%. The source material was peripheral blood mononuclear cells (PBMCs). These receptors all stem from a man aged 40-49 years.

V gene TRBV7-3 combines with J gene TRBJ2-2, with D unclear. The CDR3 length is 13 residues. Germline assignment: CDR1 SGHTA and CDR2 FQGTGA. V was cut by 2 bases and J by 6 bases, with 7 bases left in between. The CDR3 coding sequence is TGTGCCAGCAGCTTACTTTTCCCCGGGGAGCTGTTTTTT. Its protein is CASSLLFPGELFF.

The rearrangement joins TRBV6-1 to TRBJ1-3; D ambiguous. Trimming shortened V by 3 bases and J by 1 base, and 10 bases separated the two germline ends. This CDR3 has 15 amino acids. The germline V gene encodes CDR1 MNHNS and CDR2 SASEGT. CDR3 bases: TGTGCCAGCAGTGACTATCCGGGGTCTGGAAACACCATATATTTT. Translated, it gives CASSDYPGSGNTIYF.

This chain connects TRBV5-1 to TRBJ1-5, with 8 bases lining up with TRBD1. This CDR3 has 13 residues. With 1 base clipped from V and 6 bases from J, the junction kept 0 bases outside the gene matches. The germline CDR1 and CDR2 sequences are SGHRS and YFSETQ. CDR3 nucleotides: TGCGCCAGCAGCTTGACAGGGGGTCAGCCCCAGCATTTT. Translated, it gives CASSLTGGQPQHF.

This clone showed up just a few times. V is TRBV6-1 and J is TRBJ2-7, with 12 bases matching TRBD1. Trimming removed 0 bases from V and 6 bases from J; junction bases left unmatched: 6. The CDR3 runs to 16 residues. CDR1 and CDR2 from the germline V gene are MNHNS and SASEGT. The DNA of the CDR3 is TGTGCCAGCAGTGAAGCTGTGGGACAGGGGGCAATCGAGCAGTACTTC. Translation: CASSEAVGQGAIEQYF.

The chain joins TRBV19 to TRBJ2-5, with D possibly called TRBD1 or TRBD2 (5 bases each). CDR1 and CDR2 from the germline V gene are LNHDA and SQIVND (reference sequence). CDR3 length: 13 residues. The V and J ends lost 4 bases and 7 bases respectively, with 13 bases between them. CDR3 protein: CASSRGPTGTQYF. The CDR3 DNA reads TGTGCCAGTAGTAGGGGACCCACGGGGACCCAGTACTTC. Full variable domain (remainder filled in from reference TRBV19 and TRBJ2-5): DGGITQSPKYLFRKEGQNVTLSCEQNLNHDAMYWYRQDPGQGLRLIYYSQIVNDFQKGDIAEGYSVSREKKESFPLTVTSAQKNPTAFYLCASSRGPTGTQYFGPGTRLLVL.

The rearrangement uses TRBV7-5 and TRBJ2-7; TRBD2, as called in the table, went unchecked against the DNA. TRBV7-5 is recorded as a pseudogene. The CDR3 is made up of 17 amino acids. DNA of the CDR3: TGTGCCAGACAGCCAGCTAGCGGGAGGACTTGCTCCTACGAGCAGTACTTC. Translated, it gives CARQPASGRTCSYEQYF.

The genes are TRBV18 and TRBJ2-7; the D is unclear. The CDR3 is made up of 14 amino acids. Trimming removed 6 bases from V and 3 bases from J, with 15 bases in between. The germline V gene has CDR1 KGHSH and CDR2 LQKENI. The CDR3 nucleotides read TGTGCCAGCTCGTTTGGTGGAACCCTCTACGAGCAGTACTTC. This encodes CASSFGGTLYEQYF.

The chain has TRBV28 and TRBJ2-5; 16 positions match TRBD2. V was pared by 6 bases and J by 6 bases, with 13 bases of the junction left unmatched. The germline V gene encodes CDR1 MDHEN and CDR2 SYDVKM. The CDR3 is 18 amino acids. As DNA, the CDR3 is TGTGCCAGCAGGACAGGGGGCGGGACTAGCGGGAGGGCGAAGACCCAGTACTTC. This gives the protein CASRTGGGTSGRAKTQYF.

This clone was picked up one time. V gene TRBV2 combines with J gene TRBJ1-2, with D maybe TRBD1 (6 bases). The V end lost 5 bases, the J end lost 4 bases, and 11 bases lay between the germline ends. CDR3 size: 13 residues. The germline gives CDR1 SNHLY, CDR2 FYNNEI. CDR3 in DNA: TGTGCCAGCAGTCCAGGGGATGGCTATGGCTACACCTTC. Protein sequence: CASSPGDGYGYTF.

The V gene is TRBV5-4, the J gene TRBJ2-3, with no clear D. V dropped 4 bases and J dropped 0 bases, with 6 bases sitting between them. From germline, CDR1 is SGHNT and CDR2 YYREEE (reference sequence). The CDR3 is made up of 13 amino acids. CDR3 in DNA: TGTGCCAGCAGCACCTCTAGCACAGATACGCAGTATTTT. Encoded protein: CASSTSSTDTQYF.

V gene TRBV11-1 combines with J gene TRBJ2-7; no clear D. CDR1 and CDR2 (germline): SGHAT, FQDESV (reference sequence). Trimming shortened V by 5 bases and J by 4 bases, and 9 bases separated the two germline ends. The CDR3 extends over 12 amino acids. The CDR3 DNA is TGTGCCAGCAGCGCGGCTCGGTACGAGCAGTACTTC. This translates into CASSAARYEQYF.

This chain joins TRBV6-5 and TRBJ2-7; no clear D. V gave up 6 bases and J gave up 6 bases, with 21 bases separating them. This CDR3 comprises 15 residues. Germline V lookup: CDR1 MNHEY, CDR2 SVGAGI. The CDR3 is CASSYTGVVLTEQYF. The DNA for the CDR3 is TGTGCCAGCAGCTATACTGGGGTAGTTCTCACCGAGCAGTACTTC.

The rearrangement uses TRBV27 and TRBJ2-2, with 7 bases aligning to TRBD1. V lost 5 bases and J lost 7; bases outside the gene matches: 7. CDR3 size: 14 residues. Germline CDR1 MNHEY, CDR2 SMNVEV (reference sequence). The CDR3, as DNA: TGTGCCAGCAGTCCGACAGGGCCGATCGGGGAGCTGTTTTTT. Translation gives CASSPTGPIGELFF.